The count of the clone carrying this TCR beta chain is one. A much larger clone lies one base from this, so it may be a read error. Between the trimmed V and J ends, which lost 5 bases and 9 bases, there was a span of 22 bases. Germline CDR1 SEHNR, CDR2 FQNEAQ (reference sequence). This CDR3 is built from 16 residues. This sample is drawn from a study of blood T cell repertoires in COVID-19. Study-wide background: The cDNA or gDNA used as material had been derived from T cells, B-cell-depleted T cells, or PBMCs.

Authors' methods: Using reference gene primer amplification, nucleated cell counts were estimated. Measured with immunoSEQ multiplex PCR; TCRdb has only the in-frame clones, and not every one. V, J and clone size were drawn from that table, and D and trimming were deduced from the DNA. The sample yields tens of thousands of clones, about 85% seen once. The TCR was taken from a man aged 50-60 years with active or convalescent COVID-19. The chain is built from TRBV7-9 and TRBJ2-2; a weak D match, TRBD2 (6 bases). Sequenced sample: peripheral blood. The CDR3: CASSPSLRGGTRELFF. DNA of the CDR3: TGTGCCAGCAGCCCGAGTTTGCGGGGAGGTACCAGGGAGCTGTTTTTT.